This T cell receptor (beta chain) was retrieved from a study of blood T cell repertoires in COVID-19. Study-level background: PBMCs, B-cell-depleted T cells, or T cells were the source of the cDNA or gDNA that made up the material.

The authors' processing: Amplification of reference gene primers provided the estimated nucleated cell counts. Profiled with immunoSEQ multiplex PCR; TCRdb holds only in-frame clones, not every one. The V and J calls and clone size are taken from that table; D and trimming were inferred from the DNA. This sample yields roughly 70,000 clones, of which around 80% are seen a single time; about 18% belongs to the top ten. CDR1 and CDR2 from the germline V gene are SGHDT and YYEEEE. The junction had 8 bases not matched to a gene; V was cut back by 4 bases and J by 4 bases. The CDR3 has 16 residues. Sequenced sample: peripheral blood. This TCR came from a man aged 70 or older who had recovered from COVID-19. The chain uses TRBV5-6 and TRBJ2-2; 9 nucleotides match TRBD1. The CDR3 reads CASSVGGTGTTGELFF. CDR3 bases: TGTGCCAGCAGCGTAGGCGGGACAGGGACCACCGGGGAGCTGTTTTTT.